This passage covers 22 T cell receptor beta chains from one sample sequenced in a study of cytomegalovirus exposure and HLA in healthy donors. Only in-frame clones appear in the TCRdb table, and some are missing; sequencing was by immunoSEQ multiplex PCR. The profile covers approximately 70,000 clones, with 94% appearing a single time and roughly 1% taken by the ten largest. The sample was PBMCs. These receptors were collected from a woman between 18 and 29 years old in good health and CMV-seronegative.

The J gene is TRBJ2-5, the V gene TRBV6-6, with D perhaps matching TRBD2 (6 bases). The germline gives CDR1 MNHNY, CDR2 SVGAGI (reference sequence). The CDR3 has 16 amino acids. Trimming left V 2 bases short and J 2 bases short, with 15 bases between. The CDR3 spells CASSYAASADQETQYF. In DNA form, the CDR3 reads TGTGCCAGCAGTTACGCGGCTAGCGCGGATCAAGAGACCCAGTACTTC.

The chain has TRBV2 and TRBJ2-1; the D is unclear. The germline V and J ends were trimmed by 5 bases and 3 bases, with 5 bases remaining between them. The CDR3 runs to 12 residues. Germline CDR1 is SNHLY and CDR2 is FYNNEI. CDR3 residues: CASSLGYNEQFF. The CDR3 DNA sequence: TGTGCCAGCAGTCTCGGCTACAATGAGCAGTTCTTC.

V usage is TRBV6-1 and J usage is TRBJ2-7, with 9 positions matching TRBD1. Germline V lookup: CDR1 MNHNS, CDR2 SASEGT. Trimming took 5 bases from V and 1 from J; bases not matched to a gene: 6. The CDR3 contains 15 residues. The DNA of the CDR3 is TGTGCCAGCAGTAAAGGACAGGGGAGTTCCTACGAGCAGTACTTC. This encodes CASSKGQGSSYEQYF.

The V call is TRBV28, the J call TRBJ1-5; D remains unclear. This CDR3 contains 13 residues. Germline V gene sequence: CDR1 MDHEN, CDR2 SYDVKM. V gave up 4 bases and J gave up 3 bases, with 7 bases separating them. The CDR3 protein is CASSWQDNQPQHF. The CDR3, as DNA: TGTGCCAGCAGTTGGCAGGACAATCAGCCCCAGCATTTT.

The chain uses TRBV29-1 and TRBJ1-2; D remains unclear. CDR3 length: 13 residues. Trimming stripped 0 bases from V and 8 bases from J, with 13 bases between. Germline V lookup: CDR1 SQVTM, CDR2 ANQGSEA. As DNA, the CDR3 is TGCAGCGTTGAAGACGACATGTTTGAAGGCTACACCTTC. The encoded protein is CSVEDDMFEGYTF.

CDR3 sequence (DNA): TGTGCCAGCTCACCGGGACAGGGGATAACTGAAGCTTTCTTT. The encoded protein is CASSPGQGITEAFF. The gene calls are TRBV18 and TRBJ1-1; 10 nucleotides line up with TRBD1. Germline-derived CDR1 and CDR2 are KGHSH and LQKENI. The CDR3 is 14 amino acids. J was trimmed by 5 bases and V by 3 bases; bases with no gene match: 3.

The gene calls are TRBV27 and TRBJ2-7, with 10 bases identical to TRBD1. This CDR3 spans 14 amino acids. With V trimmed by 7 bases and J by 2 bases, 5 bases remained unmatched. Germline loops: CDR1 MNHEY, CDR2 SMNVEV (reference sequence). CDR3 DNA sequence: TGTGCCAGCAAATGGACAGGGGGGGCCTACGAGCAGTACTTC. The encoded protein is CASKWTGGAYEQYF.

This sequence joins TRBV9 and TRBJ1-1; D gene unclear. The V end lost 0 bases, the J end lost 4 bases, and 10 bases lay between the germline ends. Germline V gene data show CDR1 as SGDLS and CDR2 as YYNGEE. This CDR3 is built from 14 residues. The CDR3 DNA sequence: TGTGCCAGCAGCGTAGTATCTGGGCTCACTGAAGCTTTCTTT. Its protein is CASSVVSGLTEAFF.

This chain links TRBV7-6 with TRBJ1-1; tentatively, D is TRBD1 (6 bases). CDR3 length: 13 amino acids. Germline CDR1 SGHVS, CDR2 FNYEAQ. V lost 8 bases and J 0 bases, leaving 10 bases between the germline ends. The CDR3 loop is CASSSGVNTEAFF. Written as DNA, the CDR3 is TGTGCCAGCTCTTCAGGGGTGAACACTGAAGCTTTCTTT.

The chain couples TRBV12-5 to TRBJ2-7; 12 bases align to TRBD1. Trimming removed 0 bases from V and 7 bases from J; junction bases left unmatched: 13. Germline loops: CDR1 LGHNT, CDR2 FRNRAP. The CDR3 runs to 18 residues. The CDR3 protein is CASGLVFSLGQGAGEQYF. In DNA, the CDR3 is TGTGCTAGTGGTTTGGTATTTTCTTTGGGACAGGGGGCGGGAGAGCAGTACTTC.

The chain combines TRBV7-9 with TRBJ1-1, with TRBD1 identical over 10 bases. V dropped 5 bases and J dropped 5; count of bases not matched to a gene: 5. The CDR3 has 14 residues. Per germline, CDR1 SEHNR and CDR2 FQNEAQ (reference sequence). DNA of the CDR3: TGTGCCAGCAGCCGACAGGGGGCTTTGACTGAAGCTTTCTTT. This codes for CASSRQGALTEAFF.

The chain couples TRBV5-4 to TRBJ2-3; TRBD2 is a possible D gene (7 bases). The CDR3 length is 16 residues. The germline CDR1 and CDR2 sequences are SGHNT and YYREEE (reference sequence). V was clipped by 6 bases and J by 1 base, with 18 bases between them. In DNA, the CDR3 is TGTGCCAGCACCTCTAGGGGGGGGGCGGGCACAGATACGCAGTATTTT. As protein: CASTSRGGAGTDTQYF.

The CDR3 coding sequence is TGTGCCAGCAGTTCTTGGACAGGAATGAACACTGAAGCTTTCTTT. Encoded protein: CASSSWTGMNTEAFF. The genes are TRBV6-5 and TRBJ1-1, with TRBD1 matching 7 bases. Germline V lookup: CDR1 MNHEY, CDR2 SVGAGI. The J segment lost 0 bases and the V segment lost 4 bases, leaving 5 bases of the junction unmatched. CDR3 size: 15 residues.

The chain has TRBV5-4 and TRBJ2-5, with TRBD2 matching 16 bases. This CDR3 region has 18 residues. Germline V gives CDR1 SGHNT, CDR2 YYREEE (reference sequence). Trimming cost V 4 bases and J 3 bases; bases outside gene matches: 9. CDR3 sequence reads: CASSRGGLAGGEKETQYF. Here the CDR3 DNA reads TGTGCCAGCAGCCGAGGGGGACTAGCGGGGGGGGAGAAAGAGACCCAGTACTTC.

The gene calls are TRBV5-1 and TRBJ2-1, with 12 bases fitting TRBD2. This CDR3 contains 18 residues. From germline, CDR1 is SGHRS and CDR2 YFSETQ. V trimming: 2 bases; J trimming: 4 bases; junction bases outside the gene matches: 10. The CDR3 coding sequence is TGCGCCAGCAGCTTCGCCACTAGCGGGGGGCTAGAATACAATGAGCAGTTCTTC. It encodes CASSFATSGGLEYNEQFF. The variable domain in full, with the rest retrieved from reference TRBV5-1 and TRBJ2-1, is KAGVTQTPRYLIKTRGQQVTLSCSPISGHRSVSWYQQTPGQGLQFLFEYFSETQRNKGNFPGRFSGRQFSNSRSEMNVSTLELGDSALYLCASSFATSGGLEYNEQFFGPGTRLTVL.

The chain couples TRBV28 to TRBJ1-5; D is ambiguous. V was shortened by 6 bases and J by 7 bases, with 13 bases between the two germline ends. This CDR3 has 13 amino acids. Germline V lookup: CDR1 MDHEN, CDR2 SYDVKM. In DNA form, the CDR3 reads TGTGCCAGCAGCCGCGGGTGGGTCCAGCCCCAGCATTTT. It is translated as CASSRGWVQPQHF.

The chain links TRBV7-6 to TRBJ1-4; no clear D. Germline V gives CDR1 SGHVS, CDR2 FNYEAQ. Trimming pared 6 bases from V and 0 bases from J, leaving 11 bases between. The CDR3 runs 15 residues. The CDR3 protein is CASSSGIATNEKLFF. The CDR3 DNA follows: TGTGCCAGCAGTTCGGGGATTGCAACTAATGAAAAACTGTTTTTT.

The genes are TRBV7-3 and TRBJ2-5; a weak D match, TRBD2 (6 bases). The CDR3 has 14 amino acids. V was cut by 6 bases and J by 6 bases, with 17 bases left in between. In germline, CDR1 is SGHTA, CDR2 FQGTGA. The CDR3 reads CASSFGGSGKTQYF. In DNA form, the CDR3 reads TGTGCCAGCAGTTTTGGGGGGAGCGGAAAGACCCAGTACTTC.

This chain links TRBV9 with TRBJ2-7; 9 bases are a match to TRBD1. Unmatched junction bases numbered 10, after V lost 4 bases and J lost 5 bases. The CDR3 consists of 15 residues. Looked up from germline, CDR1 is SGDLS and CDR2 is YYNGEE. The CDR3 DNA sequence: TGTGCCAGCAGCCCCCCAGGGACAGGGCCCCACGAGCAGTACTTC. Protein: CASSPPGTGPHEQYF.

The CDR3 nucleotides are TGTGCCAGCAGGATGAGGACAGGGGGTACTCAAGAGACCCAGTACTTC. It translates to CASRMRTGGTQETQYF. The chain links TRBV2 to TRBJ2-5, with 10 positions matching TRBD1. Per germline, CDR1 SNHLY and CDR2 FYNNEI. The ends lost 6 bases at V and 2 bases at J; junction bases unmatched: 9. CDR3 length: 16 residues.

The chain carries TRBV10-3 and TRBJ2-3; TRBD1 aligns across 7 bases. This CDR3 contains 16 residues. Germline loops: CDR1 ENHRY, CDR2 SYGVKD. V dropped 6 bases and J dropped 1; count of bases not matched to a gene: 10. This CDR3 reads CAISVSGTAGTDTQYF. CDR3 nucleotide sequence: TGTGCCATCAGCGTTTCCGGGACAGCTGGCACAGATACGCAGTATTTT.

This chain connects TRBV6-6 to TRBJ2-1; no clear D. Trimming removed 0 bases at V and 6 bases at J, with 3 bases between. The CDR3 has 12 residues. Germline lookup yields CDR1 MNHNY and CDR2 SVGAGI (reference sequence). The CDR3 nucleotides are TGTGCCAGCAGTTACTCCCTCAATGAGCAGTTCTTC. It translates to CASSYSLNEQFF.